This is a list of T cell receptor beta chains from one sample in a study of T cells in Graves' hyperthyroidism and ophthalmopathy. Using its own MiXCR run on the multiplex PCR reads, TCRdb lists one record per CDR3 protein. The sample consists of about 700,000 distinct CDR3 sequences, less than 15% of them appearing once. Input material: blood. The receptors were gathered from a woman aged 18-29 years with Graves' hyperthyroidism. Both conserved end residues are part of each CDR3. D genes are given only for firm matches. Clone size is not always given. Where it is, it says once, few, many or a class for expanded clones.

>TRBD1|TRBJ2-2|many|TRBV12-3/TRBV12-4
TGTGCCAGCAGCAACAGGGGGGTCACCGGGGAGCTGTTTTTT
CASSNRGVTGELFF
>.|TRBJ2-6|.|TRBV19
TGTGCCAGTAGTATAGTCCCTGGTCGGTACTCTGGGGCCAACGTCCTGACTTTC
CASSIVPGRYSGANVLTF
>.|TRBJ1-1|many|TRBV28
TGTGCCAGCGGCGTCGGCCTGGGGCAGGGGAACACTGAAGCTTTCTTT
CASGVGLGQGNTEAFF
>.|TRBJ1-5|few|TRBV6-1
TGTGCCAGCAGTTCCCCGACAGGCTATAGCAATCAGCCCCAGCATTTT
CASSSPTGYSNQPQHF
>TRBD2|TRBJ2-1|many|TRBV12-5
TGTGCTAGTGGTTTGGTAGGCCATAGCGGGAGCGCCATACCGGGAAATGAGCAGTTCTTC
CASGLVGHSGSAIPGNEQFF
>TRBD1|TRBJ2-3|.|TRBV10-3
TGTGCCATCAATCTACAGGGGCCCCGGGATACGCAGTATTTT
CAINLQGPRDTQYF
>.|TRBJ2-4|.|TRBV12-3/TRBV12-4
TGTGCCAGCAGTTTAAGGTCAGGGGGGGGGGCCAAAAACATTCAGTACTTC
CASSLRSGGGAKNIQYF
>.|TRBJ1-5|.|TRBV6-1
TGTGCCAGCAGTGAAGATTCCGGGGGCCTTGTGCATTTT
CASSEDSGGLVHF
>TRBD2|TRBJ2-7|many|TRBV6-1
TGTGCCAGCAGACAACACGGGGCTAGCGGGAACGCCTACGAGCAGTACTTC
CASRQHGASGNAYEQYF
>TRBD2|TRBJ2-3|many|TRBV11-2
TGTGCCAGCAGCCCCCTCTGGACTAGCGTGGGCACAGATACGCAGTATTTT
CASSPLWTSVGTDTQYF
>.|TRBJ1-5|many|TRBV12-3/TRBV12-4
TGTGCCAGCAGTTATGGGAATCAGCCCCAGCATTTT
CASSYGNQPQHF
>.|TRBJ2-2|many|TRBV11-2
TGTGCCAGCAGCTTAGTCCTAGCGCCCGGGGAGCTGTTTTTT
CASSLVLAPGELFF
>TRBD2|TRBJ2-3|.|TRBV24-1
TGTGCCACCAGTGATTTGCTAGCGGGAGATACGCAGTATTTT
CATSDLLAGDTQYF
>TRBD2|TRBJ2-1|many|TRBV28
TGTGCCAGCAGTGGACTAGCGGGAGCCTCCTACAATGAGCAGTTCTTC
CASSGLAGASYNEQFF
>.|TRBJ2-1|few|TRBV12-3/TRBV12-4
TGTGCCAGCTCGAAGCCGGGGCGGGGCTCCTACAATGAGCAGTTCTTC
CASSKPGRGSYNEQFF
>.|TRBJ2-5|many|TRBV13
TGTGCCAGCAGCTTAGCTGGGGGGAGGTCCCAGTACTTC
CASSLAGGRSQYF
>TRBD1|TRBJ2-7|many|TRBV2
TGTGCCAGCAGTGAGCTGTTACAGGGGGATGCCTACGAGCAGTACTTC
CASSELLQGDAYEQYF
>.|TRBJ1-4|many|TRBV6-2/TRBV6-3
TGTGCCAGCAGTTACGGAACCACAACTAATGAAAAACTGTTTTTT
CASSYGTTTNEKLFF
>.|TRBJ1-5|.|TRBV28
TGTGCCAGCAGCCCTATGGGCTATAGCAATCAGCCCCAGCATTTT
CASSPMGYSNQPQHF
>TRBD2|TRBJ2-3|many|TRBV27
TGTGCCACCTCCCCGGGACTAGGCACAGATACGCAGTATTTT
CATSPGLGTDTQYF
>.|TRBJ1-5|many|TRBV6-1
TGTGCCAGCAGTGAACGGGCAGGGGAACTGCCCCAGCATTTT
CASSERAGELPQHF
>.|TRBJ1-2|many|TRBV20-1
TGCAGTGCTAGAGTACTCGTCCGGGTCGATGGCTACACCTTC
CSARVLVRVDGYTF
>.|TRBJ2-1|.|TRBV28
TGTGCCAGCAGTTTAGTCCTCTACTCCGGGACAAACCCTAATGAGCAGTTCTTC
CASSLVLYSGTNPNEQFF
>TRBD1|TRBJ1-5|few|TRBV30
TGTGCCTGGAGCCCGGCCGGGACAGGGTTGAATCAGCCCCAGCATTTT
CAWSPAGTGLNQPQHF
>TRBD1|TRBJ1-1|few|TRBV4-2
TGTGCCAGCAGCCTGGGGACAGGGGGTCCCGAAGCTTTCTTT
CASSLGTGGPEAFF
>.|TRBJ2-2|many|TRBV6-2/TRBV6-3
TGTGCCAGCGGAACGGGGGTTACGAACACCGGGGAGCTGTTTTTT
CASGTGVTNTGELFF
>.|TRBJ2-2|.|TRBV7-3
TGTGCCAGCAGCTTAGAGGGTCCCACCGGGGAGCTGTTTTTT
CASSLEGPTGELFF
>.|TRBJ1-3|.|TRBV12-3/TRBV12-4
TGTGCCAGCAGTTTCACCCAAGTAGATTTT
CASSFTQVDF
>.|TRBJ2-5|many|TRBV28
TGTGCCAGCAGTTATGACAGGAGGTGGACCCAGTACTTC
CASSYDRRWTQYF
>.|TRBJ1-2|few|TRBV6-1
TGTGCCAGCAGGCGAGACAGTATTTTAAACTATGGCTACACCTTC
CASRRDSILNYGYTF
>TRBD2|TRBJ2-7|.|TRBV29-1
TGCAGCGTCGTCTTGCGACTAGCGGGAGGGCCGCAGCAGTACTTC
CSVVLRLAGGPQQYF
>.|TRBJ2-7|few|TRBV9
TGTGCCAGCAGCGTAGTGGAAGCCGACGAGCAGTACTTC
CASSVVEADEQYF
>.|TRBJ2-7|few|TRBV3-1
TGTGCCAGCAGCCAAGAGCTTAGCGTCGCCTCCTACGAGCAGTACTTC
CASSQELSVASYEQYF
>.|TRBJ2-7|.|TRBV24-1
TGTGCCACCAGTGGGCCCGAGGGCAGGGCGGGGAGAGGTAATGAGCAGTACTTC
CATSGPEGRAGRGNEQYF
>TRBD2|TRBJ2-3|many|TRBV30
TGTGCCTGGAGTGTACAAGGCGGGAGGGCAGATACGCAGTATTTT
CAWSVQGGRADTQYF
>.|TRBJ2-3|.|TRBV24-1
TGTGCCACCAGTCCCCTTAGGGGGGACACAGATACGCAGTATTTT
CATSPLRGDTDTQYF
>TRBD2|TRBJ2-1|many|TRBV29-1
TGCAGCGCCACGGGGAGGGCTAGCGGGAACCCCTACAATGAGCAGTTCTTC
CSATGRASGNPYNEQFF
>.|TRBJ2-7|many|TRBV12-3/TRBV12-4
TGTGCCAGCAGTTGGAGCGGACCCTCCTACGAGCAGTACTTC
CASSWSGPSYEQYF
>TRBD2|TRBJ2-7|many|TRBV18
TGTGCCAGCTCACCCGGACTAGACAACTACGAGCAGTACTTC
CASSPGLDNYEQYF
>TRBD1|TRBJ2-7|many|TRBV5-1
TGCGCCAGCAGCGTGAGGGACAGAGTATACGAGCAGTACTTC
CASSVRDRVYEQYF
>TRBD1|TRBJ2-5|.|TRBV6-2/TRBV6-3
TGTGCCAGCGGACAGGCCCAAGAGACCCAGTACTTC
CASGQAQETQYF
>.|TRBJ1-3|.|TRBV9
TGTGCCAGCAGCTCCTGGGGCCAAGTCTCTGGAAACACCATATATTTT
CASSSWGQVSGNTIYF
>TRBD2|TRBJ2-1|many|TRBV6-1
TGTGCCAGCAGTGCCATAGCGGGAACTAACAATGAGCAGTTCTTC
CASSAIAGTNNEQFF
>.|TRBJ2-7|many|TRBV7-9
TGTGCCAGCAGCTTCCGTGGGCAGGATCCCTACGAGCAGTACTTC
CASSFRGQDPYEQYF
>TRBD2|TRBJ2-2|.|TRBV5-1
TGCGCCAGCACATCTAGCGGGAGGGCCGCCGTCGGGGAGCTGTTTTTT
CASTSSGRAAVGELFF
>TRBD1|TRBJ2-1|.|TRBV25-1
TGTGCCAGCAGTCAAGGGGGCTGGGAGCAGTTCTTC
CASSQGGWEQFF
>.|TRBJ2-1|.|TRBV12-3/TRBV12-4
TGTGCCAGCAGTTTTCGCAGGGGCGAGGAGCAGTTCTTC
CASSFRRGEEQFF
>.|TRBJ2-7|many|TRBV20-1
TGCAGTGCACCGGCCGGGACCTCCTACGAGCAGTACTTC
CSAPAGTSYEQYF
>.|TRBJ2-5|few|TRBV20-1
TGCAGTGGACAGGCAAAAGAGACCCAGTACTTC
CSGQAKETQYF
>.|TRBJ2-5|many|TRBV6-6
TGTGCCAGCAGTTACGCAGGGAAGGGGGAGACCCAGTACTTC
CASSYAGKGETQYF
>.|TRBJ2-1|few|TRBV30
TGTGCCGGGTCGACTACCCGCGGGGATGAGCAGTTCTTC
CAGSTTRGDEQFF
>TRBD2|TRBJ2-5|few|TRBV4-1
TGCGCCAGCAGCCAAGATGGAGCGGGACGAGAGACCCAGTACTTC
CASSQDGAGRETQYF